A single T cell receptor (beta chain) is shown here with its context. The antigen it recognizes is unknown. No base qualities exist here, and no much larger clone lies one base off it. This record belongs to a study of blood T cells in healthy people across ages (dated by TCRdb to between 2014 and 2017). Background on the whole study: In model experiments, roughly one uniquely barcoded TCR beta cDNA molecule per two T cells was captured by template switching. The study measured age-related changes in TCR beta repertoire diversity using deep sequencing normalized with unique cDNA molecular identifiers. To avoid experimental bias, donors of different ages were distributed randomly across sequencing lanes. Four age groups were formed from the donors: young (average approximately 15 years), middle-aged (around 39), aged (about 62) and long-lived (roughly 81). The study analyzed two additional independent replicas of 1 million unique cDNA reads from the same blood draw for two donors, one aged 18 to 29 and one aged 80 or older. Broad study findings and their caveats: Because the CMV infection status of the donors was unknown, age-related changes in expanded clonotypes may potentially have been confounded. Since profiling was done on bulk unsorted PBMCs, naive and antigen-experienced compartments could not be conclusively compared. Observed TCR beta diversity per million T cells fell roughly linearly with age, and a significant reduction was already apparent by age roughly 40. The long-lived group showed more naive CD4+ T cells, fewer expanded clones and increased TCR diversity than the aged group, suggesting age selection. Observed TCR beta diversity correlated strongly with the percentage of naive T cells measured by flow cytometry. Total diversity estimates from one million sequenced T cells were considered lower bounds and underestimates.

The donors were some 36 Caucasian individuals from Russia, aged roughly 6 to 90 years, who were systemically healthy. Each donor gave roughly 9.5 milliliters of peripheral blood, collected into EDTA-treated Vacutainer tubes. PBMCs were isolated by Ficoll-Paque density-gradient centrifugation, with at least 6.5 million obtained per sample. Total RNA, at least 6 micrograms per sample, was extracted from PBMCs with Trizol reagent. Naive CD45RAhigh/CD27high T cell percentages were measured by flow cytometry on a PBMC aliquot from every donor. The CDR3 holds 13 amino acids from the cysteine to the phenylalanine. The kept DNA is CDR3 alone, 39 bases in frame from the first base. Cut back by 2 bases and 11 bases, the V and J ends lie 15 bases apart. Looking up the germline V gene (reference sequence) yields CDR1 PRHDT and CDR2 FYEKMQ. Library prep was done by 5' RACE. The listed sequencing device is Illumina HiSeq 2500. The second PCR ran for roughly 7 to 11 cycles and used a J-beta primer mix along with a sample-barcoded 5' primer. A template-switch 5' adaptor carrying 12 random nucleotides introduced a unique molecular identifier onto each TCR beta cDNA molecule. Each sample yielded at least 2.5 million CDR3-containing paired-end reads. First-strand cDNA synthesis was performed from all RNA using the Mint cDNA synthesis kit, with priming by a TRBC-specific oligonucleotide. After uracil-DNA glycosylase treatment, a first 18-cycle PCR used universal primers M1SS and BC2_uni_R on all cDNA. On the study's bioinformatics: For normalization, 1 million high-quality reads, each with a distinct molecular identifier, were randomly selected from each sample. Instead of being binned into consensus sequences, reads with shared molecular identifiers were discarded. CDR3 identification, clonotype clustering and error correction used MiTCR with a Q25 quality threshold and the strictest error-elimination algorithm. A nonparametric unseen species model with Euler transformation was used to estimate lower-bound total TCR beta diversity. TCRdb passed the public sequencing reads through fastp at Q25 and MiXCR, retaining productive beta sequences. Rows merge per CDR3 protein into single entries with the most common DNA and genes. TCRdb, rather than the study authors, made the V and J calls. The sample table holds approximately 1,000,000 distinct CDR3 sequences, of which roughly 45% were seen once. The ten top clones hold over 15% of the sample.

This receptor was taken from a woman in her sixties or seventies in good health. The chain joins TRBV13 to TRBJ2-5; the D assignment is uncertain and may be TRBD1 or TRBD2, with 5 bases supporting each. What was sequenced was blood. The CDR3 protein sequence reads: CASSLSVEGEQYF. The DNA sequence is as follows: TGTGCCAGCAGCTTATCGGTGGAAGGGGAGCAGTACTTC.